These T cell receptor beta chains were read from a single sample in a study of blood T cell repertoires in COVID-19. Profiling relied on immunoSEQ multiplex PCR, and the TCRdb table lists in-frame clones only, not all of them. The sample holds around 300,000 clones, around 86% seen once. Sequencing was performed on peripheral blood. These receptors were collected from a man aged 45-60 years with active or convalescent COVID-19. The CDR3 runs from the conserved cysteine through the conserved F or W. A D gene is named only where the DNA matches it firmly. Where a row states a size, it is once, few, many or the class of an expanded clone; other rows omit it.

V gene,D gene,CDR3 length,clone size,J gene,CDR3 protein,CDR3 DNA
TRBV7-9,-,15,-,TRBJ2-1,CASSLYRGSYNEQFF,TGTGCCAGCAGCTTATACCGGGGTTCCTACAATGAGCAGTTCTTC
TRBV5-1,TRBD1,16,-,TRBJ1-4,CASSRDRGGTNEKLFF,TGCGCCAGCAGCAGGGACAGAGGAGGAACTAATGAAAAACTGTTTTTT
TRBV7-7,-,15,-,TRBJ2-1,CASSLVGSEGDEQFF,TGTGCTAGCAGCTTGGTGGGGAGCGAGGGCGATGAGCAGTTCTTC
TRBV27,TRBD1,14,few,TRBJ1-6,CASSPDRAWSPLHF,TGTGCCAGCAGCCCTGACAGGGCATGGTCACCCCTCCACTTT
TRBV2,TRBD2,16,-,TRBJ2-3,CASSSWTSVSTDTQYF,TGTGCCAGCAGCTCTTGGACTAGCGTGAGCACAGATACGCAGTATTTT
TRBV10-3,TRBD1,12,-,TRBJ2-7,CAIGTASYEQYF,TGTGCCATCGGGACAGCTTCCTACGAGCAGTACTTC
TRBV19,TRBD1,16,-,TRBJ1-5,CASSTRMTGDNQPQHF,TGTGCCAGTAGTACCAGGATGACAGGGGACAATCAGCCCCAGCATTTT
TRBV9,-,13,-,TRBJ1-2,CASSPNEGYGYTF,TGTGCCAGCAGCCCGAACGAGGGCTATGGCTACACCTTC
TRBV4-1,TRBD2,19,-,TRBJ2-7,CASSQFSGSGWRFGNEQYF,TGCGCCAGCAGCCAATTCAGCGGGAGCGGTTGGAGGTTTGGGAACGAGCAGTACTTC
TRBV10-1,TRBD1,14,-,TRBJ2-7,CASSEWDRGHEQYF,TGCGCCAGCAGTGAATGGGACAGGGGCCACGAGCAGTACTTC
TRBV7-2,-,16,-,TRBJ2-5,CASRPWGEATLETQYF,TGTGCCAGCAGGCCCTGGGGGGAGGCAACCTTGGAGACCCAGTACTTC
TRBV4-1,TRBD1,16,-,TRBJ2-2,CASSQVADRVPGELFF,TGCGCCAGCAGCCAAGTAGCGGACAGGGTTCCCGGGGAGCTGTTTTTT
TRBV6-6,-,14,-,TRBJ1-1,CASSLSGEGTEAFF,TGTGCCAGCTCCCTCTCAGGGGAGGGCACTGAAGCTTTCTTT
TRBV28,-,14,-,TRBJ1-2,CASNSPRGDYGYTF,TGTGCCAGCAATTCCCCTCGGGGAGACTATGGCTACACCTTC
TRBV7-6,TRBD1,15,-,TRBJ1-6,CASSFGTGRSSPLHF,TGTGCCAGCAGTTTTGGGACAGGGCGTAGTTCACCCCTCCACTTT
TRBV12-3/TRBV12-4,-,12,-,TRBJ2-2,CASIEGTGELFF,TGTGCCAGCATCGAGGGCACCGGGGAGCTGTTTTTT
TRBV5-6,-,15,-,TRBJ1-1,CASSLAGQQDTEAFF,TGTGCCAGCAGCTTGGCCGGCCAGCAGGACACTGAAGCTTTCTTT
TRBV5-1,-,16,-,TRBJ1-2,CASSLEAGENRYGYTF,TGCGCCAGCAGCTTGGAGGCAGGGGAGAATCGGTATGGCTACACCTTC
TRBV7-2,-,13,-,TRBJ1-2,CASRGTDAYGYTF,TGTGCCAGCAGGGGTACAGATGCCTATGGCTACACCTTC
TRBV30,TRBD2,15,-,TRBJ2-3,CAWSGLAGVADTQYF,TGTGCCTGGAGTGGACTAGCGGGAGTAGCGGATACGCAGTATTTT
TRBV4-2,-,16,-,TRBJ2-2,CASSQGLMTGTGELFF,TGTGCCAGCAGCCAGGGACTTATGACTGGGACCGGGGAGCTGTTTTTT
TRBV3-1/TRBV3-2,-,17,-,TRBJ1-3,CASSHGGKRASGNTIYF,TGTGCCAGCAGCCACGGGGGAAAGAGGGCTTCTGGAAACACCATATATTTT
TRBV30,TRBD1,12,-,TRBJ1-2,CAWPSGQGGYTF,TGTGCCTGGCCCTCCGGACAGGGAGGCTACACCTTC
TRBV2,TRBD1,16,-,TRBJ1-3,CASRTDRFSSGNTIYF,TGTGCCAGCAGAACGGACAGGTTCTCCTCTGGAAACACCATATATTTT
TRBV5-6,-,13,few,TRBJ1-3,CASSSSSGNTIYF,TGTGCCAGCAGCAGTAGCTCTGGAAACACCATATATTTT
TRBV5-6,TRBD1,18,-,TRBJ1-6,CASSLFRDRSSYNSPLHF,TGTGCCAGCAGCTTGTTCCGGGACAGAAGCTCCTATAATTCACCCCTCCACTTT
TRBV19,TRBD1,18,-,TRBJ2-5,CASSLQSTGGTQQETQYF,TGTGCCAGTAGTCTACAATCTACAGGGGGAACACAACAAGAGACCCAGTACTTC
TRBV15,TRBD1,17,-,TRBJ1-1,CATSRDPSLTGGSEAFF,TGTGCCACCAGCAGAGATCCCTCCCTGACAGGGGGCTCTGAAGCTTTCTTT
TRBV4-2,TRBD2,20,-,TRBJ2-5,CASSQAGTSGGSSVGETQYF,TGTGCCAGCAGCCAAGCCGGTACTAGCGGGGGGTCGTCGGTAGGGGAGACCCAGTACTTC
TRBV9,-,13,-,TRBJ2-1,CASSVEVAGEQFF,TGTGCCAGCAGCGTAGAGGTCGCCGGGGAGCAGTTCTTC
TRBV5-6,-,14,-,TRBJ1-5,CASSLSGANQPQHF,TGTGCCAGCAGCTTGTCAGGGGCCAATCAGCCCCAGCATTTT
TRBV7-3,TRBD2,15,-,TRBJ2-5,CASSPGGRAEETQYF,TGTGCCAGCAGCCCTGGAGGGAGGGCGGAAGAGACCCAGTACTTC
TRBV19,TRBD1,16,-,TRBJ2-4,CASSRRTGGAKNIQYF,TGTGCCAGTAGTAGGAGAACAGGGGGAGCCAAAAACATTCAGTACTTC
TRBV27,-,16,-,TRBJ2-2,CASSFVEGLNTGELFF,TGTGCCAGCAGTTTCGTCGAGGGCTTGAACACCGGGGAGCTGTTTTTT
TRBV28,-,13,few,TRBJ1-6,CASSLSISLGLSF,TGTGCCAGCAGTTTATCCATTAGTTTGGGCCTCTCCTTT
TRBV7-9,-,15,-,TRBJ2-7,CASSAQGSGLSEQYF,TGTGCCAGCAGCGCACAGGGTTCTGGCCTCTCCGAGCAGTACTTC
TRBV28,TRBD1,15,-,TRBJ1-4,CASSLNRGPDEKLFF,TGTGCCAGCAGTCTCAACAGGGGGCCGGATGAAAAACTGTTTTTT
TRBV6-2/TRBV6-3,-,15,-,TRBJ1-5,CASSYGRGSRQPQHF,TGTGCCAGCAGTTACGGGCGGGGGAGTCGTCAGCCCCAGCATTTT
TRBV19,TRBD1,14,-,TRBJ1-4,CASSIGDRDEKLFF,TGTGCCAGTAGTATTGGTGACAGGGATGAAAAACTGTTTTTT
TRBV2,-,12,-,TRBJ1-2,CASSEQLLGYTF,TGTGCCAGCAGTGAACAACTCCTGGGCTACACCTTC
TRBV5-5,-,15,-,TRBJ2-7,CASSLSDPGAYEQYF,TGTGCCAGCAGCTTGAGTGACCCAGGGGCCTACGAGCAGTACTTC
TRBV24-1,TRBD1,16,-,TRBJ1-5,CATSDGGTGWGQPQHF,TGTGCCACCAGTGATGGTGGGACAGGCTGGGGTCAGCCCCAGCATTTT
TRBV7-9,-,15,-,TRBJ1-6,CASSMRSSYNSPLHF,TGTGCCAGCAGCATGAGGAGCTCCTATAATTCACCCCTCCACTTT
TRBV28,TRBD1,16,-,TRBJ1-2,CASSGDPSGTAGGYTF,TGTGCCAGCAGTGGAGACCCTTCCGGGACAGCGGGTGGCTACACCTTC
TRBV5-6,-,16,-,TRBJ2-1,CASSLTGMGMGYEQFF,TGTGCCAGCAGCTTAACAGGGATGGGAATGGGCTATGAGCAGTTCTTC
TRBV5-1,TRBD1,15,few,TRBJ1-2,CASSRGDRGDYGYTF,TGCGCCAGCAGCCGCGGGGACAGGGGAGACTATGGCTACACCTTC
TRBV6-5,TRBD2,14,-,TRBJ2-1,CASRGGRINNEQFF,TGTGCCAGCCGGGGCGGGAGAATTAACAATGAGCAGTTCTTC
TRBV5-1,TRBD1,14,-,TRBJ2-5,CASSQTTGTETQYF,TGCGCCAGCAGCCAAACGACAGGGACAGAGACCCAGTACTTC
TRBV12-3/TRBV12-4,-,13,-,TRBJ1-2,CASRPLDNYGYTF,TGTGCCAGCAGACCCCTAGATAACTATGGCTACACCTTC
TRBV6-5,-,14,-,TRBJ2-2,CASSYQLASGELFF,TGTGCCAGCAGTTACCAGTTGGCATCCGGGGAGCTGTTTTTT
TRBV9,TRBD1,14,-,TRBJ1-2,CASSATGGSYGYTF,TGTGCCAGCAGCGCCACAGGGGGCTCCTATGGCTACACCTTC
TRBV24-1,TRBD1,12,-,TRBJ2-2,CATGQGPGELFF,TGTGCCACGGGACAGGGACCCGGGGAGCTGTTTTTT